A single sample is the source of the 28 T cell receptor beta chains below, sequenced in a study of blood T cell repertoires in COVID-19. The protocol was immunoSEQ multiplex PCR, while the TCRdb copy is restricted to in-frame clones and leaves out a portion. The repertoire includes 98,000 or so clones, about four fifths of them detected once, and about 4% sits in the top ten. Sequenced material: peripheral blood. These receptors were obtained from a woman in her sixties or seventies with acute or convalescent COVID-19.

The chain joins TRBV7-3 to TRBJ2-7; D might be TRBD2 (5 bases). The V gene's germline CDR1 is SGHTA and CDR2 FQGTGA. This CDR3 has 15 residues. V shed 5 bases and J shed 6 bases, with 20 bases lying between them. The CDR3 DNA reads as TGTGCCAGCAGCCCAAGTGGAGGCCGTACGGGCGAGCAGTACTTC. It is translated as CASSPSGGRTGEQYF. Filled out from reference TRBV7-3 and TRBJ2-7, the complete variable domain reads GAGVSQTPSNKVTEKGKYVELRCDPISGHTALYWYRQSLGQGPEFLIYFQGTGAADDSGLPNDRFFAVRPEGSVSTLKIQRTERGDSAVYLCASSPSGGRTGEQYFGPGTRLTVT.

V gene TRBV6-6 combines with J gene TRBJ1-2; D uncertain. CDR3 length equals 14 residues. The germline gives CDR1 MNHNY, CDR2 SVGAGI (reference sequence). The germline V and J ends were trimmed by 1 base and 3 bases, with 9 bases remaining between them. CDR3 sequence reads: CASSYFGSYYGYTF. CDR3 DNA sequence: TGTGCCAGCAGTTACTTCGGGTCTTACTATGGCTACACCTTC.

The rearrangement joins TRBV6-2 or TRBV6-3 to TRBJ1-6, with 8 nucleotides matching TRBD1. Germline trimming cut 2 bases from V and 7 bases from J; bases unmatched to any gene: 1. This CDR3 comprises 14 residues. The germline V gene has CDR1 MNHEY and CDR2 SVGEGT. The CDR3 sequence is CASSYRQGNSPLHF. DNA of the CDR3: TGTGCCAGCAGTTACAGACAGGGGAATTCACCCCTCCACTTT.

V is TRBV4-1 and J is TRBJ2-4, with a weak D call TRBD1 (5 bases). V was trimmed by 1 base and J by 6 bases, leaving 10 bases between them. There are 14 residues in the CDR3. CDR1 is MGHRA and CDR2 is YSYEKL in the germline V gene. The CDR3, as DNA: TGCGCCAGCAGCCAAGGGGAAGGGGTAAACATTCAGTACTTC. Encoded protein: CASSQGEGVNIQYF.

This chain connects TRBV29-1 to TRBJ1-2; perhaps TRBD1 as D (5 bases). The CDR3 is 13 residues long. The V and J ends lost 4 bases and 2 bases respectively, with 11 bases between them. CDR1 is SQVTM and CDR2 is ANQGSEA in the germline V gene. The CDR3 here is CSVVGGNNYGYTF. The CDR3 DNA reads as TGCAGCGTTGTCGGGGGAAACAACTATGGCTACACCTTC.

The V gene is TRBV7-3, the J gene TRBJ2-3, with 10 bases lining up with TRBD1. CDR3 size: 15 residues. V lost 6 bases and J lost 4; bases outside the gene matches: 7. Germline lookup yields CDR1 SGHTA and CDR2 FQGTGA. The CDR3 here is CASRRSGQGSDTQYF. Written as DNA, the CDR3 is TGTGCCAGCAGGCGGTCGGGACAGGGGTCAGATACGCAGTATTTT. Full variable domain (outside the CDR3, taken from reference TRBV7-3 and TRBJ2-3): GAGVSQTPSNKVTEKGKYVELRCDPISGHTALYWYRQSLGQGPEFLIYFQGTGAADDSGLPNDRFFAVRPEGSVSTLKIQRTERGDSAVYLCASRRSGQGSDTQYFGPGTRLTVL.

This clone has only a few counts. The chain joins TRBV5-8 to TRBJ2-7, with 7 positions matching TRBD2. Germline V gene sequence: CDR1 SGHTS, CDR2 YDEGEE. This CDR3 is built from 12 residues. Germline trimming cut 7 bases from V and 4 bases from J; bases unmatched to any gene: 5. The CDR3 nucleotides are TGTGCCAGCCGGGCGGGAGAGTACGAGCAGTACTTC. Its translation is CASRAGEYEQYF.

This chain joins TRBV15 and TRBJ1-4; D is unclear. CDR1 is LNHNV and CDR2 is YYDKDF in the germline V gene (reference sequence). Deletions cut 5 bases from V and 13 bases from J, with 17 bases between. The CDR3 has 13 residues. CDR3 amino acids: CATSLRSFDSLFF. CDR3 DNA sequence: TGTGCCACCAGCCTTCGGTCCTTCGATTCACTGTTTTTT.

The gene calls are TRBV4-1 and TRBJ2-3; the D gene is possibly TRBD2 (5 bases). CDR3 size: 16 residues. V was shortened by 0 bases and J by 2 bases, with 12 bases between the two germline ends. Germline CDR1 reads MGHRA; CDR2 reads YSYEKL. CDR3 loop: CASSQDSGNPTDTQYF. The CDR3 DNA reads TGCGCCAGCAGCCAAGACAGCGGAAATCCCACAGATACGCAGTATTTT.

The chain links TRBV5-4 to TRBJ1-6; D is unclear. The CDR3 contains 15 residues. V was clipped by 4 bases and J by 2 bases, with 10 bases between them. The germline V gene has CDR1 SGHNT and CDR2 YYREEE (reference sequence). The CDR3 DNA sequence: TGTGCCAGCAGCCTGAGTACCCCCTATAATTCACCCCTCCACTTT. This sequence encodes CASSLSTPYNSPLHF. Looking up the rest from reference TRBV5-4 and TRBJ1-6 gives the full variable domain: ETGVTQSPTHLIKTRGQQVTLRCSSQSGHNTVSWYQQALGQGPQFIFQYYREEENGRGNFPPRFSGLQFPNYSSELNVNALELDDSALYLCASSLSTPYNSPLHFGNGTRLTVT.

The chain couples TRBV9 to TRBJ2-1; possible D gene TRBD2, 5 bases. The length of the CDR3 is 14 residues. V lost 0 bases, J lost 7 bases, and 11 bases lay in between. Germline V gives CDR1 SGDLS, CDR2 YYNGEE. This chain's CDR3 is CASSVGQRTNEQFF. The CDR3 DNA is TGTGCCAGCAGCGTAGGGCAGAGGACTAATGAGCAGTTCTTC. Filled out from reference TRBV9 and TRBJ2-1, the complete variable domain reads DSGVTQTPKHLITATGQRVTLRCSPRSGDLSVYWYQQSLDQGLQFLIQYYNGEERAKGNILERFSAQQFPDLHSELNLSSLELGDSALYFCASSVGQRTNEQFFGPGTRLTVL.

This sequence joins TRBV6-2 or TRBV6-3 and TRBJ2-7, with D unresolved. The CDR3 totals 14 residues. V was clipped by 2 bases and J by 6 bases, with 14 bases between them. CDR1 and CDR2 from the germline V gene are MNHEY and SVGEGT. CDR3 DNA: TGTGCCAGCAGTTACGGTCGTGAGAGAAGCGAGCAGTACTTC. This translates into CASSYGRERSEQYF.

The chain recombines TRBV6-5 with TRBJ1-2; D is unresolved. V lost 10 bases and J 8 bases, leaving 17 bases between the germline ends. Germline V gene sequence: CDR1 MNHEY, CDR2 SVGAGI. This CDR3 contains 12 residues. The CDR3: CATTPLSGGYTF. The CDR3 region has the DNA TGTGCCACCACCCCACTCTCAGGAGGCTACACCTTC.

The V and J genes are TRBV24-1 and TRBJ2-1; 7 positions match TRBD2. This CDR3 contains 17 residues. The trim removed 5 bases at V and 7 bases at J, leaving 16 bases unmatched. Germline CDR1 reads KGHDR; CDR2 reads SFDVKD. CDR3 sequence reads: CATSVKPGGSGANEQFF. The CDR3 DNA reads as TGTGCCACCAGTGTAAAACCGGGCGGGAGCGGTGCGAATGAGCAGTTCTTC.

The genes are TRBV2 and TRBJ1-4; D is ambiguous. The CDR3 runs 15 residues. The germline V gene has CDR1 SNHLY and CDR2 FYNNEI. V was shortened by 3 bases and J by 3 bases, with 11 bases between the two germline ends. The CDR3 sequence: CASSEVAGANEKLFF. The DNA for the CDR3 is TGTGCCAGCAGTGAGGTGGCGGGAGCTAATGAAAAACTGTTTTTT. The whole variable domain, filled in from reference TRBV2 and TRBJ1-4, reads EPEVTQTPSHQVTQMGQEVILRCVPISNHLYFYWYRQILGQKVEFLVSFYNNEISEKSEIFDDQFSVERPDGSNFTLKIRSTKLEDSAMYFCASSEVAGANEKLFFGSGTQLSVL.

CDR3 sequence reads: CASSDSSTYGYTF. The CDR3 DNA is TGTGCCAGCAGTGATTCAAGCACCTATGGCTACACCTTC. The V call is TRBV25-1, the J call TRBJ1-2; no clear D gene. Per the germline V gene, CDR1 is MGHDK and CDR2 is SYGVNS. The CDR3 is 13 residues long. The V gene lost 3 bases and the J gene lost 4 bases, with 9 bases spanning the gap.

This chain joins TRBV7-8 and TRBJ2-7; D not resolved. Germline V gene lookup returns CDR1 SGHVS and CDR2 FQNEAQ. Trimming stripped 5 bases from V and 6 bases from J, with 8 bases between. The CDR3 loop spans 11 amino acids. The CDR3: CASSPTGEQYF. CDR3 nucleotide sequence: TGTGCCAGCAGCCCGACGGGCGAGCAGTACTTC.

The V call is TRBV5-1, the J call TRBJ2-3, with TRBD2 identical over 11 bases. The V and J ends lost 0 bases and 3 bases, in that order; junction bases with no gene match: 3. The V gene's germline CDR1 is SGHRS and CDR2 YFSETQ. This CDR3 has 16 residues. The CDR3 loop reads CASSLASGRFTDTQYF. The CDR3 DNA is TGCGCCAGCAGCTTGGCTAGCGGGAGGTTTACAGATACGCAGTATTTT. Full variable domain (remainder filled in from reference TRBV5-1 and TRBJ2-3): KAGVTQTPRYLIKTRGQQVTLSCSPISGHRSVSWYQQTPGQGLQFLFEYFSETQRNKGNFPGRFSGRQFSNSRSEMNVSTLELGDSALYLCASSLASGRFTDTQYFGPGTRLTVL.

The rearrangement links TRBV6-5 to TRBJ2-1; 8 bases match TRBD2. The germline V gene encodes CDR1 MNHEY and CDR2 SVGAGI. The CDR3 has 15 residues. V shed 6 bases, J shed 7 bases, and the junction held 11 bases outside the gene matches. In nucleotides, the CDR3 is TGTGCCAGCAGGCAAACCGGGACTAGAAGGAATGAGCAGTTCTTC. Its translation: CASRQTGTRRNEQFF.

A single count supports this clone. The rearrangement joins TRBV6-2 or TRBV6-3 to TRBJ1-6; 8 nucleotides line up with TRBD1. V shed 0 bases and J 10 bases; nucleotides not matched to a gene: 8. This CDR3 spans 16 amino acids. Germline V CDR1 and CDR2: MNHEY, SVGEGT. CDR3 nucleotide sequence: TGTGCCAGCAGTTACTCTTTGGACAGGGTAGTCTCACCCCTCCACTTT. This gives the protein CASSYSLDRVVSPLHF.

The rearrangement links TRBV25-1 to TRBJ2-1; 7 nucleotides line up with TRBD1. There are 12 residues in the CDR3. Germline values: CDR1 MGHDK, CDR2 SYGVNS. J lost 7 bases, V lost 3 bases, and 0 bases had no gene match. CDR3 DNA: TGTGCCAGCAGTGAGACAGGGAATGAGCAGTTCTTC. Translated, it gives CASSETGNEQFF.

The chain has TRBV11-2 and TRBJ1-2; 9 nucleotides match TRBD1. V lost 5 bases and J lost 1; bases outside the gene matches: 11. Germline assignment: CDR1 SGHAT and CDR2 FQNNGV. CDR3 length: 17 amino acids. CDR3 coding DNA: TGTGCCAGCAGCGCGCTCCGGACAGGGGAATTTAACTATGGCTACACCTTC. This sequence encodes CASSALRTGEFNYGYTF.

The chain joins TRBV6-6 to TRBJ1-5; tentatively, D is TRBD1 (6 bases). Between the trimmed V and J ends, which lost 7 bases and 6 bases, there was a span of 19 bases. The CDR3 spans 15 residues. Germline V gives CDR1 MNHNY, CDR2 SVGAGI (reference sequence). The CDR3 DNA follows: TGTGCCAGCAATCCCGCGGGGGGCATCAGTCAGCCCCAGCATTTT. As protein: CASNPAGGISQPQHF.

The chain is built from TRBV12-3 or TRBV12-4 and TRBJ2-4; 8 bases are a match to TRBD1. V gave up 4 bases and J gave up 12 bases; unmatched junction bases: 8. CDR3 length equals 13 residues. CDR3 in amino acids: CASSSGTGWDQYF. CDR3 DNA: TGTGCCAGCAGTTCAGGGACAGGATGGGATCAGTACTTC.

The chain has TRBV24-1 and TRBJ2-5, with 7 bases that match TRBD1. After removal of 9 bases from V and 2 bases from J, the junction contained 8 bases not matched to a gene. The CDR3 is 14 residues long. CDR1 KGHDR and CDR2 SFDVKD come from the germline V gene. The CDR3 DNA follows: TGTGCCACCGGGGGTAGGGGGCAGCAAGAGACCCAGTACTTC. Its translation: CATGGRGQQETQYF.

The genes are TRBV7-3 and TRBJ2-3, with 12 bases that match TRBD2. CDR1 is SGHTA and CDR2 is FQGTGA in the germline V gene. J gave up 4 bases and V 5 bases, and 7 bases lay outside the gene matches. The CDR3 spans 16 residues. CDR3 bases: TGTGCCAGCAGCCCCGCTAGCGGGGGGGCCCCAGATACGCAGTATTTT. As protein: CASSPASGGAPDTQYF.

The V gene is TRBV5-1, the J gene TRBJ1-5, with a weak D call TRBD1 (6 bases). This CDR3 has 15 residues. V lost 4 bases, J lost 0 bases, and 11 bases lay in between. The V gene's germline CDR1 is SGHRS and CDR2 YFSETQ. This CDR3 reads CASSPQGSSNQPQHF. The CDR3 region has the DNA TGCGCCAGCAGCCCACAGGGTAGTAGCAATCAGCCCCAGCATTTT.

V and J are TRBV6-1 and TRBJ1-6; D ambiguous. V was shortened by 3 bases and J by 12 bases, with 15 bases between the two germline ends. Per germline, CDR1 MNHNS and CDR2 SASEGT. The CDR3 has 14 amino acids. CDR3 bases: TGTGCCAGCAGTGAGTTCTGGGAGGACGGACCCCTCCACTTT. Its translation: CASSEFWEDGPLHF.